The text below deals with one T cell receptor (beta chain). Its specificity is unknown. V shed 10 bases and J shed 0 bases, with 15 bases lying between them. Looked up from germline, CDR1 is MNHEY and CDR2 is SMNVEV (reference sequence). The CDR3 consists of 15 residues. Expressed TCRB transcripts were sequenced, since all the RNA that had been isolated was reverse transcribed. Sequenced naive, central memory and regulatory T cell samples produced an average of about 3.7 million reads. Here immunoSEQ multiplex PCR was the method, and the copy in TCRdb shows in-frame clones only, minus some. The table shows around 150,000 clones, with around 10% occurring only once. This entry comes from a study of beta chain features in type 1 diabetes. Study summary: The study examined about 100,000,000 sorted cells across all samples.

Study-level findings and limits: When Type 1 diabetes patients were examined, their TCRB CDR3s proved moderately but significantly shorter in all four CD4+ subsets.

Material for sequencing was central memory CD4+ T cells from blood. The V gene is TRBV27, the J gene TRBJ2-2; D perhaps matches TRBD1 (6 bases). This clonotype originated in a man between 25 and 39 years old with type 1 diabetes. In DNA, the CDR3 is TGTGCCACCCACAAGGGGGAACCGAACACCGGGGAGCTGTTTTTT. Translated: CATHKGEPNTGELFF.